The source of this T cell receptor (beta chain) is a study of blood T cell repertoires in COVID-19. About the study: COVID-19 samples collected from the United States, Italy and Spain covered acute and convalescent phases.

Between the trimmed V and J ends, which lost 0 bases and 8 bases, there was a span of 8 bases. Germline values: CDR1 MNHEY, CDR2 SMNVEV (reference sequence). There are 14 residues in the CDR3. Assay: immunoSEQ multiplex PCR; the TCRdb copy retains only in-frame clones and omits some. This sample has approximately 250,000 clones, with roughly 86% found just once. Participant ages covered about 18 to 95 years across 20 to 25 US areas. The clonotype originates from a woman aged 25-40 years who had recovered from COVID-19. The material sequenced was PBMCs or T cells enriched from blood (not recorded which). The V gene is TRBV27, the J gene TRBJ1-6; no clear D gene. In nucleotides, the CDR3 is TGTGCCAGCAGTTTATCGAGGAGGGATTCACCCCTCCACTTT. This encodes CASSLSRRDSPLHF.